These 26 T cell receptor beta chains originate from one sample sequenced in a study of blood T cell repertoires in COVID-19. Method: immunoSEQ multiplex PCR; TCRdb's copy keeps in-frame clones and lacks some. The sample includes tens of thousands of clones, over 75% of them seen just once. Sequences were obtained from peripheral blood. The receptors here all came from a human donor in a cohort sampled during active COVID-19.

This clone was picked up one time. V usage is TRBV7-2 and J usage is TRBJ2-7; no clear D gene. Germline values: CDR1 SGHTA, CDR2 FQGNSA. The CDR3 spans 16 residues. V was trimmed by 5 bases and J by 0 bases, leaving 17 bases between them. CDR3 bases: TGTGCCAGCAGCGCAAGCCTCTCACTCGCCTCCTACGAGCAGTACTTC. Residues: CASSASLSLASYEQYF.

The chain combines TRBV29-1 with TRBJ2-5; D is unclear. The CDR3 loop spans 13 amino acids. Germline CDR1 SQVTM, CDR2 ANQGSEA. V gave up 8 bases and J gave up 2 bases, with 15 bases separating them. The CDR3 here is CSLTRHDQETQYF. CDR3 sequence (DNA): TGCAGCCTGACAAGACACGATCAAGAGACCCAGTACTTC.

The chain recombines TRBV5-4 with TRBJ2-7; TRBD1 matches at 8 bases. The V and J ends lost 5 bases and 5 bases, in that order; junction bases with no gene match: 6. The CDR3 runs to 13 residues. Germline loops: CDR1 SGHNT, CDR2 YYREEE (reference sequence). The CDR3 region is CASRRDRRNEQYF. DNA of the CDR3: TGTGCCAGCAGAAGGGACAGGCGGAACGAGCAGTACTTC.

V gene TRBV28 combines with J gene TRBJ1-2; D unresolved. Germline V gives CDR1 MDHEN, CDR2 SYDVKM. This CDR3 has 14 residues. Trimming took off 5 bases at V and 5 bases at J, with 15 bases between the two ends. CDR3: CASSPPSGAYGYTF. The CDR3 bases are TGTGCCAGCAGTCCCCCATCGGGAGCGTATGGCTACACCTTC.

The chain employs TRBV7-9 and TRBJ2-4; D is possibly TRBD1 (5 bases). CDR3 length: 14 amino acids. Trimming took 2 bases from V and 6 from J, leaving 11 bases between them. Germline loops: CDR1 SEHNR, CDR2 FQNEAQ (reference sequence). The CDR3: CASSLPGFGNIQYF. CDR3 nucleotide sequence: TGTGCCAGCAGCTTACCAGGGTTCGGAAACATTCAGTACTTC. Supplemented by reference TRBV7-9 and TRBJ2-4, the full variable domain reads DTGVSQNPRHKITKRGQNVTFRCDPISEHNRLYWYRQTLGQGPEFLTYFQNEAQLEKSRLLSDRFSAERPKGSFSTLEIQRTEQGDSAMYLCASSLPGFGNIQYFGAGTRLSVL.

The genes are TRBV11-3 and TRBJ2-3; unclear D gene. CDR3 length equals 13 residues. Germline CDR1 is SGHNT and CDR2 is YENEEA. The V end was cut by 2 bases, the J end by 11 bases, with 14 bases between. DNA for the CDR3: TGTGCCAGCAGCTTATCCCACGCCCGCGGGCAGTATTTT. Residues: CASSLSHARGQYF.

The genes are TRBV11-3 and TRBJ2-7; 8 bases match TRBD2. The ends lost 3 bases at V and 0 bases at J; junction bases unmatched: 1. The CDR3 extends over 14 amino acids. CDR1 is SGHNT and CDR2 is YENEEA in the germline V gene. The CDR3 region is CASSLLAGSYEQYF. CDR3 in DNA: TGTGCCAGCAGCTTGCTAGCGGGCTCCTACGAGCAGTACTTC.

J is TRBJ1-1 and V is TRBV2; D unclear. The CDR3 totals 11 residues. V was trimmed by 5 bases and J by 3 bases, leaving 4 bases between them. Germline CDR1 is SNHLY and CDR2 is FYNNEI. The CDR3 bases are TGTGCCAGCAGTTCCTACACTGAAGCTTTCTTT. Amino acids: CASSSYTEAFF.

The sample holds a few counts of this clone. This chain links TRBV28 with TRBJ1-5, with D possibly matching TRBD1 (5 bases). This CDR3 comprises 14 residues. Trimming took 2 bases from V and 2 from J, leaving 7 bases between them. Germline CDR1 and CDR2: MDHEN and SYDVKM. This CDR3 reads CASSLGAGNQPQHF. The CDR3, as DNA: TGTGCCAGCAGTTTAGGGGCAGGCAATCAGCCCCAGCATTTT.

V gene TRBV9 combines with J gene TRBJ1-6; tentatively, D is TRBD1 (5 bases). The V and J ends lost 1 base and 10 bases respectively, with 12 bases between them. The CDR3 loop spans 14 amino acids. The V gene's germline CDR1 is SGDLS and CDR2 YYNGEE. The CDR3 nucleotides read TGTGCCAGCAGCGTAAAATGGAGGGACTCACCCCTCCACTTT. Protein: CASSVKWRDSPLHF.

This chain joins TRBV24-1 and TRBJ2-1, with 14 positions matching TRBD2. This CDR3 has 16 residues. Germline V lookup: CDR1 KGHDR, CDR2 SFDVKD. V shed 9 bases and J 3 bases; nucleotides not matched to a gene: 6. The CDR3 here is CATGTSGSGGYNEQFF. The CDR3 nucleotides read TGTGCCACCGGGACTAGCGGGAGTGGGGGCTACAATGAGCAGTTCTTC.

The chain has TRBV5-4 and TRBJ1-1; D is perhaps TRBD1 (6 bases). The CDR3 sequence is 16 residues long. Trimming left V 4 bases short and J 7 bases short, with 23 bases between. Germline CDR1 is SGHNT and CDR2 is YYREEE (reference sequence). CDR3 nucleotide sequence: TGTGCCAGCAGCGGGGCAGGGGCGCCCGGGGTTAATGAAGCTTTCTTT. Residues: CASSGAGAPGVNEAFF.

J is TRBJ1-5 and V is TRBV12-3 or TRBV12-4; unclear D gene. This CDR3 contains 13 residues. The V end lost 6 bases, the J end lost 7 bases, and 13 bases lay between the germline ends. The CDR3 here is CASSREARQPQHF. CDR3 nucleotide sequence: TGTGCCAGCAGCCGTGAAGCTCGGCAGCCCCAGCATTTT.

The V gene is TRBV10-2, the J gene TRBJ1-6; 7 bases are a match to TRBD1. The CDR3 is 14 amino acids. From germline, CDR1 is WSHSY and CDR2 SAAADI. Germline trimming cut 6 bases from V and 5 bases from J; bases unmatched to any gene: 4. CDR3 residues: CASRLTGNNSPLHF. As DNA, the CDR3 is TGCGCCAGCAGGCTGACAGGGAATAATTCACCCCTCCACTTT.

V gene TRBV7-3 combines with J gene TRBJ2-2; a possible D gene is TRBD1 (6 bases). Trimming pared 5 bases from V and 7 bases from J, leaving 17 bases between. The CDR3 totals 15 residues. Per germline, CDR1 SGHTA and CDR2 FQGTGA. CDR3 amino acids: CASSPSTGGIGELFF. The CDR3 nucleotides read TGTGCCAGCAGCCCGTCGACAGGTGGGATCGGGGAGCTGTTTTTT.

The J gene is TRBJ2-7, the V gene TRBV7-2, with 7 positions matching TRBD1. V lost 5 bases to trimming and J lost 3 bases; unmatched junction nucleotides: 4. Germline assignment: CDR1 SGHTA and CDR2 FQGNSA. The CDR3 has 13 amino acids. Here the CDR3 reads CASSPDRVYEQYF. CDR3 nucleotide sequence: TGTGCCAGCAGCCCCGACAGGGTCTACGAGCAGTACTTC. Combining the CDR3 with reference TRBV7-2 and TRBJ2-7 gives the whole variable domain GAGVSQSPSNKVTEKGKDVELRCDPISGHTALYWYRQSLGQGLEFLIYFQGNSAPDKSGLPSDRFSAERTGGSVSTLTIQRTQQEDSAVYLCASSPDRVYEQYFGPGTRLTVT.

This clone has only one observation. This CDR3 is also generated by other DNA sequences in the sample. CDR3 protein: CASSPLGGDSPLHF. CDR3 in DNA: TGCGCCAGCAGCCCCCTAGGCGGGGATTCACCCCTCCACTTT. The gene calls are TRBV5-1 and TRBJ1-6; D is ambiguous. Trimming removed 4 bases at V and 8 bases at J, with 13 bases between. Germline V CDR1 and CDR2: SGHRS, YFSETQ. The CDR3 is 14 amino acids.

The chain employs TRBV18 and TRBJ2-1; no clear D gene. CDR3 length: 15 amino acids. V was clipped by 2 bases and J by 4 bases, with 12 bases between them. Germline-derived CDR1 and CDR2 are KGHSH and LQKENI. CDR3 loop: CASSPGRLSYNEQFF. The CDR3 DNA reads TGTGCCAGCTCACCAGGCCGACTGAGTTACAATGAGCAGTTCTTC.

This clone is a singleton in its sample. This rearrangement joins TRBV3-1 (or the pseudogene TRBV3-2) to TRBJ2-5; D perhaps matches TRBD2 (6 bases). The germline CDR1 and CDR2 sequences are LGHDT and YNNKEL (reference sequence). The CDR3 extends over 16 amino acids. V gave up 1 base and J gave up 5 bases, with 17 bases separating them. CDR3 DNA: TGTGCCAGCAGCCAAGGGGGCCACTCGGGGACTGAGACCCAGTACTTC. Its translation is CASSQGGHSGTETQYF.

The chain links TRBV7-2 to TRBJ2-5; D perhaps matches TRBD2 (7 bases). V was clipped by 1 base and J by 5 bases, with 11 bases between them. The germline V gene has CDR1 SGHTA and CDR2 FQGNSA. This CDR3 comprises 14 residues. The CDR3 protein is CASSLGGGGETQYF. CDR3 sequence (DNA): TGTGCCAGCAGCTTAGGAGGGGGGGGCGAGACCCAGTACTTC.

The rearrangement uses TRBV18 and TRBJ2-1; TRBD1 matches 10 bases. V was clipped by 8 bases and J by 6 bases; unmatched bases: 13. CDR1 is KGHSH, CDR2 LQKENI, per germline. The CDR3 totals 16 residues. The CDR3 protein is CASGPLTGGLGNEQFF. The CDR3 bases are TGTGCCAGCGGGCCTTTGACAGGGGGCTTGGGCAATGAGCAGTTCTTC.

This clone was seen a few times. The chain is built from TRBV9 and TRBJ2-5, with 13 bases lining up with TRBD2. Trimming at V came to 4 bases and at J to 0 bases, leaving 9 bases not matched to a gene. The CDR3 is 18 amino acids. CDR1 is SGDLS, CDR2 YYNGEE, per germline. Here the CDR3 DNA reads TGTGCCAGCAGCCCCGGGACTAGCGGGGACGCGTACCAAGAGACCCAGTACTTC. Translation gives CASSPGTSGDAYQETQYF.

This chain uses TRBV25-1 with TRBJ2-7, with D possibly TRBD2 on 6 matching bases. This CDR3 contains 13 residues. CDR1 MGHDK and CDR2 SYGVNS come from the germline V gene. V gave up 1 base and J gave up 9 bases, with 13 bases separating them. CDR3 DNA sequence: TGTGCCAGCAGTGAATTACTAGCTGGGGGGCAGTACTTC. It is translated as CASSELLAGGQYF.

The V and J genes are TRBV10-3 and TRBJ2-7; no clear D. Germline lookup yields CDR1 ENHRY and CDR2 SYGVKD. The CDR3 is made up of 11 amino acids. V was shortened by 0 bases and J by 9 bases, with 6 bases between the two germline ends. The CDR3 DNA sequence: TGTGCCATCAGTGAGTCGCACAGGCAGTACTTC. Amino acids: CAISESHRQYF.

V usage is TRBV5-8 and J usage is TRBJ2-5; D is possibly TRBD2 (5 bases). CDR1 is SGHTS, CDR2 YDEGEE, per germline. This CDR3 comprises 16 residues. V lost 4 bases and J 1 base, leaving 17 bases between the germline ends. CDR3 sequence (DNA): TGTGCCAGCAGCCGCCTTGCGGAGGACTCCCAAGAGACCCAGTACTTC. Protein sequence: CASSRLAEDSQETQYF.

The chain recombines TRBV2 with TRBJ2-2, with 9 bases fitting TRBD2. The trim removed 5 bases at V and 5 bases at J, leaving 6 bases unmatched. Germline assignment: CDR1 SNHLY and CDR2 FYNNEI. CDR3 length: 15 amino acids. CDR3 bases: TGTGCCAGCAGTCGCCTTAGCGGGGGAACCGGGGAGCTGTTTTTT. Its protein product is CASSRLSGGTGELFF.